The 21 T cell receptor beta chains in this list originate from one sample, sequenced in a study of T cells in Graves' hyperthyroidism and ophthalmopathy. There were TCR beta CDR3 regions amplified from RNA transcripts. First-round RT-PCR of the TCR CDR3 relied on the HTBI primer set. Using its own MiXCR run on the multiplex PCR reads, TCRdb lists one record per CDR3 protein. The sample has hundreds of thousands of distinct CDR3 sequences; roughly 40% are singletons. Sequencing was done on a sample of blood. These receptors came from a man between 18 and 29 years old with Graves' hyperthyroidism.

The V call is TRBV7-2, the J call TRBJ2-7; D is ambiguous. The CDR3 loop spans 14 amino acids. Germline CDR1 SGHTA, CDR2 FQGNSA. The ends were cut back, 5 bases at V and 3 bases at J, with 14 bases in the middle. CDR3 sequence reads: CASSPATRYYEQYF. The CDR3 nucleotides are TGTGCCAGCAGCCCCGCTACACGTTACTACGAGCAGTACTTC.

The J gene is TRBJ1-5, the V gene TRBV4-1; the D is unclear. Deletions cut 6 bases from V and 1 base from J, with 10 bases between. The CDR3 is made up of 14 amino acids. CDR1 is MGHRA and CDR2 is YSYEKL in the germline V gene. CDR3 in DNA: TGCGCCAGCAGATCCGCTGGGAGCAATCAGCCCCAGCATTTT. It encodes CASRSAGSNQPQHF.

There are many counts of this clonotype. V is TRBV7-9 and J is TRBJ1-1; D uncertain. Germline lookup yields CDR1 SEHNR and CDR2 FQNEAQ (reference sequence). The CDR3 runs to 14 residues. Trimming shortened V by 2 bases and J by 2 bases, and 9 bases separated the two germline ends. CDR3 bases: TGTGCCAGCAGCTTACCCTCGTATAACACTGAAGCTTTCTTT. The encoded protein is CASSLPSYNTEAFF.

This clonotype was found many times. The chain recombines TRBV9 with TRBJ1-2, with TRBD1 identical over 11 bases. With V trimmed by 4 bases and J by 8 bases, 7 bases remained unmatched. The CDR3 has 14 amino acids. Germline lookup yields CDR1 SGDLS and CDR2 YYNGEE. The CDR3 loop is CASSLGQGARGYTF. In DNA form, the CDR3 reads TGTGCCAGCAGCCTTGGACAGGGGGCAAGGGGCTACACCTTC.

This clonotype has at least ten counts. The V and J genes are TRBV4-1 and TRBJ1-6; D is undetermined. V was pared by 1 base and J by 10 bases, with 14 bases between. Looked up from germline, CDR1 is MGHRA and CDR2 is YSYEKL. This CDR3 contains 15 residues. The CDR3 bases are TGCGCCAGCAGCCAAGGGTACTCCCGGCCATCACCCCTCCACTTT. It translates to CASSQGYSRPSPLHF.

This clonotype appeared a few times. The chain recombines TRBV9 with TRBJ2-7; D is uncertain. The CDR3 length is 14 residues. V was cut by 4 bases and J by 6 bases, with 17 bases left in between. CDR1 and CDR2 (germline): SGDLS, YYNGEE. The CDR3, as DNA: TGTGCCAGCAGCCCACACATTTCAACCCCCGAGCAGTACTTC. As protein: CASSPHISTPEQYF.

This clonotype was detected many times. This CDR3 is CASKSGQGTQPQHF. The CDR3 DNA is TGTGCCAGTAAGTCGGGACAGGGCACCCAGCCCCAGCATTTT. The V and J genes are TRBV19 and TRBJ1-5; 9 bases agree with TRBD1. Germline assignment: CDR1 LNHDA and CDR2 SQIVND (reference sequence). The CDR3 runs to 14 residues. Trimming at V came to 7 bases and at J to 7 bases, leaving 8 bases not matched to a gene.

This clonotype was counted many times. This chain connects TRBV10-3 to TRBJ1-6; TRBD1 might be the D (6 bases). The germline CDR1 and CDR2 sequences are ENHRY and SYGVKD. Trimming left V 10 bases short and J 7 bases short, with 11 bases between. There are 12 residues in the CDR3. The CDR3 region has the DNA TGTGCCAGTGGCCAGGGGAATTCACCCCTCCACTTT. Protein product: CASGQGNSPLHF.

This clonotype was counted a few times. The chain employs TRBV6-5 and TRBJ1-1; TRBD1 might be the D (5 bases). The germline CDR1 and CDR2 sequences are MNHEY and SVGAGI. The CDR3 runs 16 residues. Deletions cut 5 bases from V and 1 base from J, with 17 bases between. The CDR3 DNA follows: TGTGCCAGCAGTCCCCTGACCGGGACGGCGAACACTGAAGCTTTCTTT. It codes for CASSPLTGTANTEAFF.

V is TRBV29-1 and J is TRBJ2-6; 10 bases match TRBD1. After removal of 6 bases from V and 0 bases from J, the junction contained 14 bases not matched to a gene. The CDR3 is 19 residues long. CDR1 is SQVTM, CDR2 ANQGSEA, per germline. The CDR3 sequence: CSVGVPGQGRSSGANVLTF. CDR3 in DNA: TGCAGCGTGGGGGTCCCGGGACAGGGGCGGAGCTCTGGGGCCAACGTCCTGACTTTC. The full variable domain, in which reference TRBV29-1 and TRBJ2-6 provide the parts outside the CDR3, is SAVISQKPSRDICQRGTSLTIQCQVDSQVTMMFWYRQQPGQSLTLIATANQGSEATYESGFVIDKFPISRPNLTFSTLTVSNMSPEDSSIYLCSVGVPGQGRSSGANVLTFGAGSRLTVL.

CDR3 sequence: CASREGNSYEQYF. Written as DNA, the CDR3 is TGTGCCAGCAGGGAGGGGAACTCCTACGAGCAGTACTTC. This chain uses TRBV7-2 with TRBJ2-7; weak D call: TRBD2 (6 bases). CDR1 is SGHTA and CDR2 is FQGNSA in the germline V gene. V was trimmed by 6 bases and J by 0 bases, leaving 9 bases between them. This CDR3 spans 13 amino acids.

This clonotype came up a few times. The chain combines TRBV5-1 with TRBJ2-7; TRBD2 aligns across 7 bases. Germline V gene sequence: CDR1 SGHRS, CDR2 YFSETQ. The CDR3 is made up of 15 amino acids. V lost 4 bases to trimming and J lost 5 bases; unmatched junction nucleotides: 12. The CDR3 DNA sequence: TGCGCCAGCAGCCGGGGGGTCGGGCTAGGGAACGAGCAGTACTTC. Translated, it gives CASSRGVGLGNEQYF.

V and J are TRBV6-5 and TRBJ1-5; no firm D call. The CDR3 extends over 16 amino acids. V lost 6 bases and J lost 5, with 20 bases in between. Per the germline V gene, CDR1 is MNHEY and CDR2 is SVGAGI. The CDR3 region has the DNA TGTGCCAGCAGACCCCGTTGGGGAGAACCTCATCAGCCCCAGCATTTT. Encoded protein: CASRPRWGEPHQPQHF.

This clonotype was seen at least ten times. The chain uses TRBV20-1 and TRBJ2-5; perhaps D is TRBD1 or TRBD2 (6 bases each). This CDR3 is built from 12 residues. The germline CDR1 and CDR2 sequences are DFQATT and SNEGSKA (reference sequence). The CDR3 region is CRTGTLIETQYF. In DNA, the CDR3 is TGCAGAACAGGGACTTTGATCGAGACCCAGTACTTC.

There are a few counts of this clonotype. The CDR3, as DNA: TGCAGTGCTACATCAGGGTTTACCGGGGAGCTGTTTTTT. This codes for CSATSGFTGELFF. J is TRBJ2-2 and V is TRBV20-1; D perhaps matches TRBD1 (5 bases). The V end was cut by 4 bases, the J end by 5 bases, with 11 bases between. Germline values: CDR1 DFQATT, CDR2 SNEGSKA (reference sequence). CDR3 length: 13 residues.

Written as DNA, the CDR3 is TGCAGCGTCGCGTGGGACGGGGGCTCGTACGAGCAGTACTTC. Protein product: CSVAWDGGSYEQYF. The chain has TRBV29-1 and TRBJ2-7; the D call may be TRBD1 or TRBD2 (6 bases each). The CDR3 loop spans 14 amino acids. V lost 6 bases and J lost 4, with 19 bases in between. Germline V gives CDR1 SQVTM, CDR2 ANQGSEA.

The chain links TRBV7-9 to TRBJ1-3; D remains unclear. V was clipped by 3 bases and J by 0 bases, with 12 bases between them. CDR3 size: 16 residues. CDR1 SEHNR and CDR2 FQNEAQ come from the germline V gene (reference sequence). This CDR3 reads CASSFSRRNSGNTIYF. The CDR3 coding sequence is TGTGCCAGCAGCTTTTCCAGACGAAACTCTGGAAACACCATATATTTT.

This chain links TRBV7-9 with TRBJ1-5, with D perhaps matching TRBD1 (5 bases). Per germline, CDR1 SEHNR and CDR2 FQNEAQ (reference sequence). The CDR3 is 16 amino acids. Trimming removed 3 bases from V and 10 bases from J, with 22 bases in between. CDR3 bases: TGTGCCAGCAGCTTGTTCGAGGACACGGTCGTACATCCCCAGCATTTT. Translated, it gives CASSLFEDTVVHPQHF.

The chain has TRBV29-1 and TRBJ1-4; 11 nucleotides align to TRBD1. The V gene end was trimmed by 7 bases and the J gene end by 12 bases; junction bases not matched to a gene: 10. Germline-derived CDR1 and CDR2 are SQVTM and ANQGSEA. This CDR3 spans 13 amino acids. This CDR3 is CSATPGQGEQLFF. For the CDR3, the DNA is TGCAGCGCGACTCCGGGACAGGGGGAACAACTGTTTTTT.

This clonotype was recorded a few times. This rearrangement joins TRBV14 to TRBJ2-7; D might be TRBD1 or TRBD2, each matching 5 bases. Germline V gene sequence: CDR1 SGHDN, CDR2 FVKESK. CDR3 length: 16 residues. V was pared by 0 bases and J by 7 bases, with 19 bases between. The CDR3 here is CASSQDELGVDFEQYF. The CDR3 DNA sequence: TGTGCCAGCAGCCAAGATGAGCTGGGGGTGGACTTTGAGCAGTACTTC.

This clonotype was seen repeatedly, ten times or more. The rearrangement joins TRBV29-1 to TRBJ2-5, with 10 bases that match TRBD2. Germline V gene lookup returns CDR1 SQVTM and CDR2 ANQGSEA. This CDR3 spans 14 amino acids. V shed 5 bases, J shed 5 bases, and the junction held 8 bases outside the gene matches. The CDR3 sequence: CSVRQREGWETQYF. Written as DNA, the CDR3 is TGCAGCGTTCGCCAGCGGGAGGGTTGGGAGACCCAGTACTTC.